Only a few counts were recorded for the clone carrying this TCR beta chain. From germline, CDR1 is MNHEY and CDR2 SVGAGI. The CDR3 consists of 15 residues. The junction had 3 bases not matched to a gene; V was cut back by 4 bases and J by 0 bases. This entry belongs to a study of T cell repertoires in cytomegalovirus infection. TCRdb processed the reads anew with MiXCR; each CDR3 protein has one entry. In the table there are just over 150,000 distinct CDR3 sequences, about a quarter of which are singletons. The sequence was obtained from a human donor in good health (CMV status not recorded). Some clones in this sample may be carry-over from other donors' samples. The sequenced sample consisted of PBMCs. The chain employs TRBV6-5 and TRBJ2-1, with TRBD2 matching over 7 bases. CDR3 nucleotides: TGTGCCAGCAGTTTGGGGGGGGTCTCCTACAATGAGCAGTTCTTC. This encodes CASSLGGVSYNEQFF.